The T cell receptor beta chain described here comes from a study of glioma-infiltrating T cells. Amplification of TCR alpha and beta CDR3 regions from RNA used iRepertoire nested multiplex PCR. TCRdb itself ran the multiplex PCR reads through MiXCR, one entry per CDR3 protein. Of some 180,000 distinct CDR3 sequences listed, about 32% were seen once; the top ten hold about 19%. Germline CDR1 DFQATT, CDR2 SNEGSKA (reference sequence). V was trimmed by 0 bases and J by 3 bases, leaving 12 bases between them. The CDR3 spans 15 residues. Only a few counts were recorded for this clonotype. A much larger clone differs by one base, so this may be a read error.

The chain joins TRBV20-1 to TRBJ2-1; the D is unclear. Sequencing was carried out using glioma tissue, nonneoplastic brain tissue, or PBMCs (not recorded which). The TCR was taken from a human donor with low-grade glioma or glioblastoma, undergoing nonglioma brain surgery, or in good health (not recorded which). The CDR3 reads CSARDLGNRYNEQFF. The DNA for the CDR3 is TGCAGTGCTAGAGATTTGGGTAACCGCTACAATGAGCAGTTCTTC.